This TCR beta chain was recovered during a study of T cell clonotyping in hematopoietic cell transplantation. The CDR3 sequence is 15 residues long. Germline assignment: CDR1 SNHLY and CDR2 FYNNEI. Trimming cost V 7 bases and J 7 bases; bases outside gene matches: 11. Regarding time point: recipient sample about 28 days before transplant, after cytoreduction. The assay was immunoSEQ multiplex PCR, and TCRdb's table has in-frame clones only and misses some. The table includes tens of thousands of clones, 95% detected once. The receptor comes from a man in his forties or fifties with chronic myeloid leukemia. Some clones in this sample may be carry-over from other donors' samples. This chain joins TRBV2 and TRBJ2-1; TRBD1 aligns across 9 bases. The sample was peripheral blood mononuclear cells, taken before stem cell transplant. CDR3 sequence (DNA): TGTGCCAGCATACAGGGGGCTACTACAGGAAATGAGCAGTTCTTC. Its translation is CASIQGATTGNEQFF.